Shown below are 11 T cell receptor beta chains from a single sample sequenced in a study of post-analysis software for immune sequencing data. The study, taken as a whole, reports: Controls showed lower frequencies than patients for a few TRBV segments, and TRBV5-6, TRBV5-1 and TRBV20-1 were among these.

These TCRs' antigens remain unknown. The library was made from cDNA and included unique molecular identifiers. Each CDR3 protein gets one entry after TCRdb re-called the PCR reads with MiXCR. The sample lists about 820,000 distinct CDR3 sequences, approximately 57% occurring once. Sequenced input: blood. The source of these receptors is a girl aged 5-17 years with multiple sclerosis.

This chain links TRBV12-3 or TRBV12-4 with TRBJ2-3; D is undetermined. The CDR3 totals 13 residues. V shed 5 bases and J shed 1 base, with 7 bases lying between them. In DNA, the CDR3 is TGTGCCAGCAGTCCTTGGGGCACAGATACGCAGTATTTT. Its protein product is CASSPWGTDTQYF.

V gene TRBV5-1 combines with J gene TRBJ1-2; D is unresolved. The CDR3 contains 13 residues. The V gene's germline CDR1 is SGHRS and CDR2 YFSETQ. With 0 bases removed from V and 8 bases from J, the gap between germline ends came to 11 bases. CDR3 loop: CASSLEGTRGYTF. The CDR3 DNA is TGCGCCAGCAGCTTGGAGGGCACTCGCGGCTACACCTTC.

Of note for this clonotype: One end of the junction fails to match germline, which may point to a read error. The genes are TRBV9 and TRBJ2-5; TRBD1 might be the D (5 bases). The germline V gene encodes CDR1 SGDLS and CDR2 YYNGEE. The CDR3 runs to 14 residues. The CDR3 is CACSVGDSQETQYF. CDR3 coding DNA: TGTGCCTGCAGCGTAGGAGACAGCCAAGAGACCCAGTACTTC.

The chain employs TRBV10-3 and TRBJ2-3, with TRBD2 matching over 7 bases. The CDR3 consists of 12 residues. After removal of 8 bases from V and 2 bases from J, the junction contained 1 base not matched to a gene. Germline lookup yields CDR1 ENHRY and CDR2 SYGVKD. The CDR3 nucleotides read TGTGCCATCGGGGGGGTCACAGATACGCAGTATTTT. Protein: CAIGGVTDTQYF.

This clonotype was picked up a small number of times. The chain links TRBV10-2 to TRBJ2-5; the D gene is possibly TRBD1 (5 bases). The germline CDR1 and CDR2 sequences are WSHSY and SAAADI. The CDR3 has 15 residues. V was pared by 3 bases and J by 1 base, with 12 bases between. The CDR3 nucleotides read TGCGCCAGCAGTGAAGGCAGGGTTATCCAAGAGACCCAGTACTTC. It specifies CASSEGRVIQETQYF.

The chain uses TRBV11-2 and TRBJ1-2, with TRBD1 as a possible D gene (6 bases). The CDR3 consists of 22 residues. Germline loops: CDR1 SGHAT, CDR2 FQNNGV. Deletions cut 2 bases from V and 1 base from J, with 32 bases between. CDR3 residues: CASSLRDPGQQIGGAINYGYTF. CDR3 nucleotide sequence: TGTGCCAGCAGCTTAAGAGACCCCGGACAGCAGATAGGGGGTGCAATTAACTATGGCTACACCTTC.

V is TRBV5-1 and J is TRBJ2-5; TRBD2 is a possible D gene (5 bases). Trimming removed 4 bases at V and 0 bases at J, with 13 bases between. Germline CDR1 reads SGHRS; CDR2 reads YFSETQ. CDR3 size: 15 residues. CDR3 loop: CASSPVGEYQETQYF. CDR3 DNA sequence: TGCGCCAGCAGCCCCGTTGGGGAGTACCAAGAGACCCAGTACTTC. The full variable domain, with the rest looked up from reference TRBV5-1 and TRBJ2-5, is KAGVTQTPRYLIKTRGQQVTLSCSPISGHRSVSWYQQTPGQGLQFLFEYFSETQRNKGNFPGRFSGRQFSNSRSEMNVSTLELGDSALYLCASSPVGEYQETQYFGPGTRLLVL.

This clonotype was seen only a few times. This chain joins TRBV5-1 and TRBJ2-1; 9 bases map to TRBD2. V lost 4 bases and J lost 3; bases outside the gene matches: 8. CDR3 length: 16 amino acids. CDR1 and CDR2 from the germline V gene are SGHRS and YFSETQ. CDR3 amino acids: CASSRLAGRIYNEQFF. CDR3 DNA sequence: TGCGCCAGCAGCCGCCTAGCGGGAAGGATCTACAATGAGCAGTTCTTC.

Of note for this clonotype: One end of the junction fails to match germline, which may point to a read error. This chain uses TRBV25-1 with TRBJ2-3; TRBD2 matches at 10 bases. This CDR3 has 14 amino acids. Germline V gene lookup returns CDR1 MGHDK and CDR2 SYGVNS. CDR3 coding DNA: TGTGCCAGCAGCCCGGGACTAGCGTCAGATACGCGGTATTTT. It specifies CASSPGLASDTRYF. The full variable domain, rest sourced from reference TRBV25-1 and TRBJ2-3, is EADIYQTPRYLVIGTGKKITLECSQTMGHDKMYWYQQDPGMELHLIHYSYGVNSTEKGDLSSESTVSRIRTEHFPLTLESARPSHTSQYLCASSPGLASDTRYFGPGTRLTVL.

Only a few counts were recorded for this clonotype. The chain combines TRBV20-1 with TRBJ2-2, with 9 nucleotides matching TRBD2. The CDR3 contains 15 residues. CDR1 and CDR2 (germline): DFQATT, SNEGSKA (reference sequence). With V trimmed by 5 bases and J by 4 bases, 8 bases remained unmatched. As DNA, the CDR3 is TGCAGTGCTCGAGCGCGGGAGGGCCGCACCGGGGAGCTGTTTTTT. This encodes CSARAREGRTGELFF.

This rearrangement joins TRBV20-1 to TRBJ2-5; 8 positions match TRBD2. The junction had 11 bases not matched to a gene; V was cut back by 3 bases and J by 5 bases. This CDR3 has 15 amino acids. Germline V gene sequence: CDR1 DFQATT, CDR2 SNEGSKA (reference sequence). CDR3 in DNA: TGCAGTGCTAGCGTTGTTAGCGGGATGGGGGAGACCCAGTACTTC. This sequence encodes CSASVVSGMGETQYF.